This section outlines one T cell receptor beta chain sequence together with its context. This entry comes from a study of blood T cell repertoires in COVID-19. Overall study: Samples taken during acute and convalescent COVID-19 were collected in the United States, Italy and Spain. Sources were T cells, B-cell-depleted T cells, or PBMCs; the material itself was cDNA or gDNA.

Per germline, CDR1 DFQATT and CDR2 SNEGSKA (reference sequence). V gave up 6 bases and J gave up 3 bases, with 9 bases separating them. This CDR3 has 11 residues. Authors' analysis steps: Amplification of reference gene primers was used by the study to estimate nucleated cell counts. The assay was immunoSEQ multiplex PCR, and TCRdb's table has in-frame clones only and misses some. V, J and clone size were drawn from that table, and D and trimming were deduced from the DNA. The data hold 270,000 or so clones, with 81% observed a single time. The chain has TRBV20-1 and TRBJ2-7; tentative D call: TRBD1 (5 bases). Sequencing input: peripheral blood. This sequence was found in a woman in her sixties or seventies with active or convalescent COVID-19. The CDR3, as DNA: TGCAGTGCGTTAACAGGCTACGAGCAGTACTTC. Translation gives CSALTGYEQYF.